These T cell receptor beta chains were read from a single sample in a study of lung T cells in sarcoidosis with Löfgren's syndrome. One entry per CDR3 protein results from TCRdb running MiXCR on the reads. The sample consists of 55,000 to 80,000 distinct CDR3 sequences, around 20% of them appearing once. Sequencing was performed on CD4+ T cells from PBMCs. The receptors were gathered from a human donor with sarcoidosis (Löfgren's syndrome or another form), or a control subject (not recorded which). Both conserved end residues are part of each CDR3. D genes are given only for firm matches. Clone size is stated in some rows and not others, as once, few, many or a class when expanded.

>TRBJ1-1|TRBD1|many|TRBV27
TGTGCCACCCGGGACAGTTTTGTCGACACTGAAGCTTTCTTT
CATRDSFVDTEAFF
>TRBJ1-2|-|-|TRBV29-1
TGCAGCGTTGAGGGACCGGGTGGCTACACCTTC
CSVEGPGGYTF
>TRBJ2-3|-|many|TRBV14
TGTGCCAGCAGCCTTTGGGGGCGTTACAGGGACACAGATACGCAGTATTTT
CASSLWGRYRDTDTQYF
>TRBJ1-5|-|many|TRBV7-8
TGTGCCAGCAGCTTAGTGGGTCAGCCCCAGCATTTT
CASSLVGQPQHF
>TRBJ2-5|-|few|TRBV18
TGTGCCAGCTCACCACTAAACAGCCCAGGGCAGGCGCAAGAGACCCAGTACTTC
CASSPLNSPGQAQETQYF
>TRBJ1-6|-|many|TRBV2
TGTGCCAGCAGTGAAGGGTCAGGGAGGATTTCACCCCTCCACTTT
CASSEGSGRISPLHF
>TRBJ1-5|-|few|TRBV20-1
TGCAGTGCTAGAGTACCCGGATTCAATCAGCCCCAGCATTTT
CSARVPGFNQPQHF
>TRBJ2-3|-|few|TRBV28
TGTGCCAGCAGTAAGGACGGGGTGTCTACTACAGATACGCAGTATTTT
CASSKDGVSTTDTQYF
>TRBJ2-1|-|-|TRBV6-1
TGTGCCATCAGTCTATACTCCTACAATGAGCAGTTCTTC
CAISLYSYNEQFF
>TRBJ2-1|TRBD2|few|TRBV2
TGTGCCAGCAGCGCAACTAGCGGGGGGGCCGTTGAGCAGTTCTTC
CASSATSGGAVEQFF
>TRBJ1-3|TRBD1|many|TRBV6-1
TGTGCCAGCAGATGGGACAGACCGATGCCTGGAAACACCATATATTTT
CASRWDRPMPGNTIYF
>TRBJ1-5|-|many|TRBV6-2/TRBV6-3
TGTGCCAGCAGTCCGGACCTTACGGGCAATCAGCCCCAGCATTTT
CASSPDLTGNQPQHF
>TRBJ2-1|-|many|TRBV15
TGTGCCACCAGCAGGGACCAAGCCTACAATGAGCAGTTCTTC
CATSRDQAYNEQFF
>TRBJ1-4|-|many|TRBV28
TGTGCCAGCAGCCCCCGTGGGCCTAATGAAAAACTGTTTTTT
CASSPRGPNEKLFF
>TRBJ1-5|-|few|TRBV11-2
TGTGCCAGCAGCTTAGATGGGAGGATATCGACGCCCCAGCATTTT
CASSLDGRISTPQHF
>TRBJ2-3|TRBD1|few|TRBV5-4
TGTGCCAGCAGCTTGGCCTATCAGGGGGCAAAGGATACGCAGTATTTT
CASSLAYQGAKDTQYF
>TRBJ1-2|-|-|TRBV6-5
TGTGCCAGCAGTTACCGGTTCGGCTACGCCTTC
CASSYRFGYAF
>TRBJ1-2|-|few|TRBV3-1
TGTGCCAGCAGCCAGAACAGTCCGGACGATGGCTACACCTTC
CASSQNSPDDGYTF
>TRBJ1-2|TRBD1|many|TRBV6-1
TGTGCCAGCAGTCTGCAGGGACAGGGTATTGGCTACACCTTC
CASSLQGQGIGYTF
>TRBJ1-4|-|many|TRBV7-2
TGTGCCAGCAGCTTAGATTCAACGGCAGCTAATGAAAAACTGTTTTTT
CASSLDSTAANEKLFF